Sequencing of this T cell receptor (beta chain) was carried out in a study of shared clonotypes between healthy human individuals. From CD4+ cells came CD45RA+ naive and CD45RA-negative memory subsets. The V gene's germline CDR1 is SGHVS and CDR2 FQNEAQ. V was cut by 2 bases and J by 0 bases, with 9 bases left in between. This CDR3 has 15 amino acids. Produced via immunoSEQ multiplex PCR; TCRdb's table is partial and in-frame only. The sample records roughly 2.5 million clones, around 90% being singletons. This sequence originates from a man younger than 30 in good health. The V call is TRBV7-8, the J call TRBJ2-3; maybe TRBD1 (6 bases). Sequenced sample: naive CD4+ T cells sorted from blood. As for subset: CD45RA+ positively selected. This CDR3 reads CASSLRTASTDTQYF. The DNA of the CDR3 is TGTGCCAGCAGCTTACGGACAGCGAGCACAGATACGCAGTATTTT.